The next 24 T cell receptor beta chains were all read from a single sample in a study of PD-L1 blockade in urothelial cancer. Sequencing was performed with immunoSEQ multiplex PCR; in TCRdb, only in-frame clones are kept and a portion is missing. The data hold about 45,000 clones, with more than 70% observed a single time. Sequencing was performed on PBMCs, taken around atezolizumab (anti-PD-L1) treatment. Every receptor here comes from a woman aged 60 to 75 with urothelial cancer.

In DNA form, the CDR3 reads TGTGCCAGCAGTGAAGACGGCAGGGGAGGGACTGAAGCTTTCTTT. Its translation is CASSEDGRGGTEAFF. The rearrangement links TRBV6-1 to TRBJ1-1; TRBD1 is a possible D gene (6 bases). The CDR3 spans 15 residues. Germline CDR1 reads MNHNS; CDR2 reads SASEGT. Trimming pared 1 base from V and 5 bases from J, leaving 14 bases between.

DNA for the CDR3: TGCGCCAGCAGCCACCCAAAAGCGGGAGGGCCTTTCAATGAGCAGTTCTTC. This gives the protein CASSHPKAGGPFNEQFF. The chain couples TRBV4-1 to TRBJ2-1; 10 bases align to TRBD2. J lost 6 bases, V lost 3 bases, and 11 bases had no gene match. This CDR3 spans 17 amino acids. The germline gives CDR1 MGHRA, CDR2 YSYEKL.

CDR3 bases: TGTGCCAGCAGTTTGGGCGGGGCGGGAGCTAACTATGGCTACACCTTC. Translation: CASSLGGAGANYGYTF. The chain carries TRBV6-5 and TRBJ1-2; weak D call: TRBD1 (5 bases). V was shortened by 4 bases and J by 0 bases, with 15 bases between the two germline ends. The germline gives CDR1 MNHEY, CDR2 SVGAGI. CDR3 size: 16 residues.

The chain combines TRBV27 with TRBJ2-7, with D possibly matching TRBD2 (6 bases). Germline V gene sequence: CDR1 MNHEY, CDR2 SMNVEV (reference sequence). CDR3 length: 15 residues. V was cut by 7 bases and J by 1 base, with 17 bases left in between. CDR3 in amino acids: CASIGGWGKSYEQYF. In nucleotides, the CDR3 is TGTGCCAGCATTGGGGGGTGGGGCAAGTCCTACGAGCAGTACTTC.

The CDR3 DNA follows: TGTGCCAGCAGCTCCGGGACAGGACCCTACGAGCAGTACTTC. It translates to CASSSGTGPYEQYF. The chain employs TRBV11-2 and TRBJ2-7; 8 bases fit TRBD1. Germline values: CDR1 SGHAT, CDR2 FQNNGV. The CDR3 is 14 amino acids. J lost 2 bases, V lost 4 bases, and 4 bases had no gene match.

Comments on this clone: Germline and junction disagree at one end, which may indicate a read error. The chain uses TRBV28 and TRBJ2-7, with 9 bases lining up with TRBD1. CDR3 size: 13 residues. Germline-derived CDR1 and CDR2 are MDHEN and SYDVKM. CDR3 nucleotides: TGTGCCAGCAGCCAACCTGCCCGGGACAGGGCCTCTTTC. Its translation: CASSQPARDRASF.

The genes are TRBV14 and TRBJ2-7, with D possibly being TRBD2 (7 bases). Trimming removed 5 bases at V and 6 bases at J, with 17 bases between. Germline loops: CDR1 SGHDN, CDR2 FVKESK. The CDR3 has 14 amino acids. The CDR3 protein is CASSLTFGGLEQYF. The CDR3, as DNA: TGTGCCAGCAGCTTAACATTCGGGGGGCTCGAGCAGTACTTC.

This clone has a single count. V gene TRBV6-5 combines with J gene TRBJ1-2, with 8 bases fitting TRBD1. The ends lost 6 bases at V and 2 bases at J; junction bases unmatched: 2. This CDR3 has 13 residues. Germline loops: CDR1 MNHEY, CDR2 SVGAGI. Here the CDR3 DNA reads TGTGCCAGCAGCAGACAGGGGAACTATGGCTACACCTTC. Protein: CASSRQGNYGYTF.

The V and J genes are TRBV18 and TRBJ2-2; D unresolved. CDR1 and CDR2 from the germline V gene are KGHSH and LQKENI. CDR3 length: 15 amino acids. The germline V and J ends were trimmed by 3 bases and 4 bases, with 12 bases remaining between them. CDR3 protein: CASSPQDDGTGELFF. CDR3 nucleotides: TGTGCCAGCTCACCCCAGGATGACGGCACCGGGGAGCTGTTTTTT. The variable domain in full, completed from reference TRBV18 and TRBJ2-2, reads NAGVMQNPRHLVRRRGQEARLRCSPMKGHSHVYWYRQLPEEGLKFMVYLQKENIIDESGMPKERFSAEFPKEGPSILRIQQVVRGDSAAYFCASSPQDDGTGELFFGEGSRLTVL.

The chain links TRBV14 to TRBJ2-7; D is uncertain. The CDR3 runs to 15 residues. Trimming removed 0 bases at V and 0 bases at J, with 9 bases between. CDR1 SGHDN and CDR2 FVKESK come from the germline V gene. CDR3 bases: TGTGCCAGCAGCCAAGATTATCGCAGCTCCTACGAGCAGTACTTC. Encoded protein: CASSQDYRSSYEQYF.

The genes are TRBV4-3 and TRBJ2-7; D is perhaps TRBD2 (5 bases). CDR3 length equals 14 residues. Trimming took off 1 base at V and 2 bases at J, with 9 bases between the two ends. The germline gives CDR1 LGHNA, CDR2 YSLEER. CDR3 sequence: CASSQASGTYEQYF. The CDR3 DNA follows: TGCGCCAGCAGCCAAGCATCGGGGACCTACGAGCAGTACTTC.

This clone occurred a few times. The J gene is TRBJ1-5, the V gene TRBV5-6, with a weak D call TRBD1 (6 bases). The CDR3 has 15 residues. V lost 2 bases and J 5 bases, leaving 14 bases between the germline ends. Per germline, CDR1 SGHDT and CDR2 YYEEEE. CDR3 protein: CASSFYDRPHQPQHF. Written as DNA, the CDR3 is TGTGCCAGCAGCTTCTATGACAGGCCACATCAGCCCCAGCATTTT. Together with reference TRBV5-6 and TRBJ1-5, the CDR3 gives the full variable domain: DAGVTQSPTHLIKTRGQQVTLRCSPKSGHDTVSWYQQALGQGPQFIFQYYEEEERQRGNFPDRFSGHQFPNYSSELNVNALLLGDSALYLCASSFYDRPHQPQHFGDGTRLSIL.

The V call is TRBV29-1, the J call TRBJ2-1; 7 bases map to TRBD2. Trimming at V came to 7 bases and at J to 7 bases, leaving 10 bases not matched to a gene. The CDR3 is 13 residues long. The germline CDR1 and CDR2 sequences are SQVTM and ANQGSEA. In DNA, the CDR3 is TGCAGCGCCGGGGGGAGTGGTGCGAATGAGCAGTTCTTC. Translated: CSAGGSGANEQFF.

CDR3 nucleotide sequence: TGTGCCAGCAGCTTGGGAATAGGGACAGAGGGTTCACCCCTCCACTTT. The encoded protein is CASSLGIGTEGSPLHF. This chain connects TRBV5-4 to TRBJ1-6, with 7 bases that match TRBD1. Per germline, CDR1 SGHNT and CDR2 YYREEE (reference sequence). This CDR3 has 16 residues. J gave up 9 bases and V 0 bases, and 9 bases lay outside the gene matches.

The chain joins TRBV10-2 to TRBJ1-3; D possibly corresponds to TRBD1 (6 bases). CDR3 length equals 17 residues. Germline-derived CDR1 and CDR2 are WSHSY and SAAADI. The V and J ends lost 6 bases and 2 bases respectively, with 20 bases between them. As DNA, the CDR3 is TGCGCCAGCAGCGGCCTAACCGAAGGGGGAACTGGAAACACCATATATTTT. The encoded protein is CASSGLTEGGTGNTIYF.

V gene TRBV4-1 combines with J gene TRBJ2-5, with 9 bases that match TRBD2. CDR3 length equals 16 residues. J gave up 4 bases and V 2 bases, and 8 bases lay outside the gene matches. Per germline, CDR1 MGHRA and CDR2 YSYEKL. The CDR3 spells CASSQLTSGGRETQYF. CDR3 DNA: TGCGCCAGCAGCCAACTGACAAGCGGGGGGCGAGAGACCCAGTACTTC.

The gene calls are TRBV2 and TRBJ2-1, with TRBD2 identical over 10 bases. After removal of 8 bases from V and 8 bases from J, the junction contained 12 bases not matched to a gene. The CDR3 spans 15 residues. CDR1 SNHLY and CDR2 FYNNEI come from the germline V gene. CDR3 in amino acids: CASRLLAGTGHEQFF. In DNA form, the CDR3 reads TGTGCCAGCCGTTTACTAGCGGGGACGGGTCATGAGCAGTTCTTC. The full variable domain, rest sourced from reference TRBV2 and TRBJ2-1, is EPEVTQTPSHQVTQMGQEVILRCVPISNHLYFYWYRQILGQKVEFLVSFYNNEISEKSEIFDDQFSVERPDGSNFTLKIRSTKLEDSAMYFCASRLLAGTGHEQFFGPGTRLTVL.

This clone was recorded once. The rearrangement links TRBV2 to TRBJ2-5; TRBD1 matches at 12 bases. CDR3 length: 17 amino acids. The V and J ends lost 8 bases and 5 bases, in that order; junction bases with no gene match: 15. Germline loops: CDR1 SNHLY, CDR2 FYNNEI. For the CDR3, the DNA is TGTGCCAGCCTAGAGAGGGGGACAGGGGGCTTTCGGGAGACCCAGTACTTC. Its protein is CASLERGTGGFRETQYF.

The genes are TRBV7-9 and TRBJ2-5, with 9 bases aligning to TRBD1. V shed 1 base, J shed 2 bases, and the junction held 5 bases outside the gene matches. Germline CDR1 and CDR2: SEHNR and FQNEAQ (reference sequence). The CDR3 contains 16 residues. CDR3 sequence reads: CASSLGDRGSQETQYF. CDR3 DNA sequence: TGTGCCAGCAGCTTAGGAGACAGGGGGTCGCAAGAGACCCAGTACTTC.

This chain uses TRBV9 with TRBJ1-1; 7 positions match TRBD1. The CDR3 is made up of 15 amino acids. Germline assignment: CDR1 SGDLS and CDR2 YYNGEE. The V and J ends lost 0 bases and 3 bases, in that order; junction bases with no gene match: 5. CDR3 amino acids: CASSVGWDSDTEAFF. Written as DNA, the CDR3 is TGTGCCAGCAGCGTAGGGTGGGACAGTGACACTGAAGCTTTCTTT.

The genes are TRBV14 and TRBJ1-1; D might be TRBD1 (6 bases). This CDR3 spans 20 amino acids. Trimming stripped 0 bases from V and 0 bases from J, with 23 bases between. From germline, CDR1 is SGHDN and CDR2 FVKESK. CDR3 sequence: CASSQEKGFRGAKMNTEAFF. CDR3 sequence (DNA): TGTGCCAGCAGCCAAGAGAAAGGTTTTCGGGGGGCAAAGATGAACACTGAAGCTTTCTTT. Full variable domain (missing parts from reference TRBV14 and TRBJ1-1): EAGVTQFPSHSVIEKGQTVTLRCDPISGHDNLYWYRRVMGKEIKFLLHFVKESKQDESGMPNNRFLAERTGGTYSTLKVQPAELEDSGVYFCASSQEKGFRGAKMNTEAFFGQGTRLTVV.

This clone was seen more than once but under ten times. The genes are TRBV7-9 and TRBJ2-2, with 9 nucleotides matching TRBD1. CDR1 is SEHNR, CDR2 FQNEAQ, per germline (reference sequence). This CDR3 has 16 amino acids. V was clipped by 5 bases and J by 5 bases; unmatched bases: 9. The CDR3: CASSTPGQGRTGELFF. The CDR3 DNA sequence: TGTGCCAGCAGCACGCCGGGACAGGGCCGGACCGGGGAGCTGTTTTTT.

CDR3: CASSRDRADEQYF. The CDR3, as DNA: TGTGCCAGCAGCCGGGACAGGGCCGACGAGCAGTACTTC. The J gene is TRBJ2-7, the V gene TRBV13, with 9 bases matching TRBD1. The germline V gene encodes CDR1 PRHDT and CDR2 FYEKMQ (reference sequence). The CDR3 runs to 13 residues. The junction had 4 bases not matched to a gene; V was cut back by 5 bases and J by 5 bases.

This chain uses TRBV4-1 with TRBJ2-1; no definite D call. Trimming stripped 2 bases from V and 2 bases from J, with 7 bases between. Germline V gene sequence: CDR1 MGHRA, CDR2 YSYEKL. This CDR3 spans 14 amino acids. CDR3 nucleotide sequence: TGCGCCAGCAGCCAACGGCTAGCCTACAATGAGCAGTTCTTC. The encoded protein is CASSQRLAYNEQFF.